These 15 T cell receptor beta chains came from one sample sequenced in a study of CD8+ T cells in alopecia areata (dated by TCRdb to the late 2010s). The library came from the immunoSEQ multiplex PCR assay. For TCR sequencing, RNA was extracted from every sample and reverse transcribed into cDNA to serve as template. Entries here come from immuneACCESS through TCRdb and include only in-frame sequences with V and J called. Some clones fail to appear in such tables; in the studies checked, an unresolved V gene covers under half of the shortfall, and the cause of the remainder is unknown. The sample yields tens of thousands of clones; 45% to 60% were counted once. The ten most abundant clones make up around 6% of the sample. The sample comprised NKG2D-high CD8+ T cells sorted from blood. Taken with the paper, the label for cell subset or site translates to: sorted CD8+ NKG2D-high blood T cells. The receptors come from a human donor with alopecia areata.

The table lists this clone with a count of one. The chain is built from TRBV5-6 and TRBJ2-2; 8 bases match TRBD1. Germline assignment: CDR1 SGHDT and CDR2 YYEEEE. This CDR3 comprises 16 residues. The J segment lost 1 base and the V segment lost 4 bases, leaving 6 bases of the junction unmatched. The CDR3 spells CASSPPGQVNTGELFF. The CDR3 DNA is TGTGCCAGCAGCCCACCGGGACAGGTGAACACCGGGGAGCTGTTTTTT.

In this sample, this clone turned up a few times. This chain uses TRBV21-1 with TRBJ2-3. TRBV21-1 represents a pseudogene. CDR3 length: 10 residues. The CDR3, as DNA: TGTGCCAGCTCCAACCTCTTTCAGTATTTT. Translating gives CASSNLFQYF.

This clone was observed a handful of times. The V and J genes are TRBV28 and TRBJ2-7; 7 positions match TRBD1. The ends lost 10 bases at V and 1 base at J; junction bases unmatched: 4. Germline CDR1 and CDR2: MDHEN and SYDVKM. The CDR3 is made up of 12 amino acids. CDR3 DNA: TGTGCCACCCGGGACAGATCCTACGAGCAGTACTTC. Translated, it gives CATRDRSYEQYF. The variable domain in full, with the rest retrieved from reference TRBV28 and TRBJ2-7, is DVKVTQSSRYLVKRTGEKVFLECVQDMDHENMFWYRQDPGLGLRLIYFSYDVKMKEKGDIPEGYSVSREKKERFSLILESASTNQTSMYLCATRDRSYEQYFGPGTRLTVT.

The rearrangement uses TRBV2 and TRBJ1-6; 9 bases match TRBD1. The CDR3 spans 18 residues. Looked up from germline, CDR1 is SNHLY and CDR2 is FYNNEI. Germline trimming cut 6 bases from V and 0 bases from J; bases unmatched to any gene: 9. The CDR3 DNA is TGTGCCAGCAGGGGTGGACAGGGGCTAAGCTCCTATAATTCACCCCTCCACTTT. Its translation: CASRGGQGLSSYNSPLHF.

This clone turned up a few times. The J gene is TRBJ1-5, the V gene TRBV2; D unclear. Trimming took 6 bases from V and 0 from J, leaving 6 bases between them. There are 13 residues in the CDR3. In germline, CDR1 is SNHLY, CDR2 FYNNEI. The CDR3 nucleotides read TGTGCCAGCAGCGGGTATAGCAATCAGCCCCAGCATTTT. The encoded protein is CASSGYSNQPQHF.

This CDR3 is CSALAGGPGEQYF. The CDR3, as DNA: TGCAGCGCCCTAGCGGGAGGGCCGGGGGAGCAGTACTTC. The rearrangement uses TRBV29-1 and TRBJ2-7; 12 nucleotides agree with TRBD2. The trim removed 7 bases at V and 7 bases at J, leaving 8 bases unmatched. Germline assignment: CDR1 SQVTM and CDR2 ANQGSEA. This CDR3 region has 13 residues.

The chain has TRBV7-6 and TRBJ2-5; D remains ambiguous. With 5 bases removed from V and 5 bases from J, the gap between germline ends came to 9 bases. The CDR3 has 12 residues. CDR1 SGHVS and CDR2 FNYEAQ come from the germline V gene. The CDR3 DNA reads TGTGCCAGCAGCCCCATCGAGGAGACCCAGTACTTC. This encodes CASSPIEETQYF.

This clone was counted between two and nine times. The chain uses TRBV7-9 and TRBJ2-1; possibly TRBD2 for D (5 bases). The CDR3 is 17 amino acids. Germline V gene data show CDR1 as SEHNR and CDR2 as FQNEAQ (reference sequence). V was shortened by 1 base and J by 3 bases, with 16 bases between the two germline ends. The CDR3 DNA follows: TGTGCCAGCAGCTTAGGCCCAGAGGGCGAGATCTACAATGAGCAGTTCTTC. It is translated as CASSLGPEGEIYNEQFF.

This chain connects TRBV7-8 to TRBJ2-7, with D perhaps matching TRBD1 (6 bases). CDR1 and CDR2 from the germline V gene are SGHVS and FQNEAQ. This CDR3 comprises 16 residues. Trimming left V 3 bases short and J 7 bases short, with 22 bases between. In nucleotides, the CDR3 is TGTGCCAGCAGCTTCCAAGAAACAGGGTCTGGTATGGAGCAGTACTTC. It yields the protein CASSFQETGSGMEQYF. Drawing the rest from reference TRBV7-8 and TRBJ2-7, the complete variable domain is GAGVSQSPRYKVAKRGQDVALRCDPISGHVSLFWYQQALGQGPEFLTYFQNEAQLDKSGLPSDRFFAERPEGSVSTLKIQRTQQEDSAVYLCASSFQETGSGMEQYFGPGTRLTVT.

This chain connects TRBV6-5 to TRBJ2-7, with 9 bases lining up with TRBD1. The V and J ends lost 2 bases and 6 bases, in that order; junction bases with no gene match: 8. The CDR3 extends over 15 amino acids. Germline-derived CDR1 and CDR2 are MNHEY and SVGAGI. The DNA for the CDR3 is TGTGCCAGCAGTTACGGGACAGGGCTGGTCGGCGAGCAGTACTTC. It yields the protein CASSYGTGLVGEQYF.

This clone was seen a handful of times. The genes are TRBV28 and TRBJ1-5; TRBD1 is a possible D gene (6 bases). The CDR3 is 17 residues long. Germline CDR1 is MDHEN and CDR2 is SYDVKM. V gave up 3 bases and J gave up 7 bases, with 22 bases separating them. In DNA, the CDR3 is TGTGCCAGCAGTTTGGGTCAACCCGAACAGGGCGGGCAGCCCCAGCATTTT. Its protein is CASSLGQPEQGGQPQHF.

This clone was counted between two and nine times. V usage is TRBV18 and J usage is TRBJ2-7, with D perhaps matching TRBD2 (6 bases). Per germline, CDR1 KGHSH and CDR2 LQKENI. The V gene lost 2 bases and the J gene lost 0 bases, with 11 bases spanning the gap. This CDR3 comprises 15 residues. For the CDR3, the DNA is TGTGCCAGCTCACCAGGGCTAGCGTCCTCCTACGAGCAGTACTTC. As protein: CASSPGLASSYEQYF.

DNA for the CDR3: TGTGCCAGCTCACAAACAAACCGGGACACACATAACTATGGCTACACCTTC. Protein: CASSQTNRDTHNYGYTF. The chain employs TRBV18 and TRBJ1-2; TRBD1 is a possible D gene (6 bases). Germline V gives CDR1 KGHSH, CDR2 LQKENI. This CDR3 has 17 amino acids. The V end lost 4 bases, the J end lost 1 base, and 19 bases lay between the germline ends.

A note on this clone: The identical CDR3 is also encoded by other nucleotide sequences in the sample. The CDR3 nucleotides read TGCAGTGCTAGACTCACGGATACGCAGTATTTT. As protein: CSARLTDTQYF. This chain uses TRBV20-1 with TRBJ2-3; the D is unclear. CDR1 and CDR2 from the germline V gene are DFQATT and SNEGSKA (reference sequence). V was clipped by 2 bases and J by 6 bases, with 6 bases between them. This CDR3 region has 11 residues.

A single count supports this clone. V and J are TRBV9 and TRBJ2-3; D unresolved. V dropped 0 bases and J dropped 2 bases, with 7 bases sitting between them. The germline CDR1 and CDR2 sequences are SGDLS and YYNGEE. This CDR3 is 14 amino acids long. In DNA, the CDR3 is TGTGCCAGCAGCGTAGACAGACCCACAGATACGCAGTATTTT. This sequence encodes CASSVDRPTDTQYF.